This T cell receptor (beta chain) came from a study of blood T cell repertoires in COVID-19. Background on the study: Sites across the United States, Italy and Spain contributed samples from acute and convalescent COVID-19. The analysed material was cDNA or gDNA that came from T cells, B-cell-depleted T cells, or PBMCs.

In the study's own analysis: Amplification with reference gene primers provided the estimates of nucleated cell counts. Sequencing used immunoSEQ multiplex PCR; TCRdb keeps in-frame clones, though not all of them. V and J calls and clone size come straight from that table; D and trimming were deduced from the DNA. Among approximately 360,000 clones listed, 88% were seen once. Each participant's cohort was designated according to participant-reported clinical history. The trim removed 1 base at V and 3 bases at J, leaving 6 bases unmatched. The CDR3 contains 17 residues. Germline V gene sequence: CDR1 LGHNA, CDR2 YNFKEQ.

This clonotype was obtained from a woman aged 25 to 45 with acute COVID-19. Sequences were obtained from PBMCs or T cells enriched from blood (not recorded which). The rearrangement joins TRBV4-2 to TRBJ1-3; 10 bases agree with TRBD1. The CDR3 reads CASSQVTTGGGGNTIYF. Here the CDR3 DNA reads TGTGCCAGCAGCCAAGTTACGACAGGGGGCGGTGGAAACACCATATATTTT.